This entry describes one T cell receptor (beta chain). Germline V lookup: CDR1 WSHSY, CDR2 SAAADI. V dropped 8 bases and J dropped 3 bases, with 17 bases sitting between them. CDR3 length: 14 amino acids. This sample was taken from a study of preoperative IRX-2 immunotherapy in early breast cancer. The data were produced by immunoSEQ multiplex PCR, yet TCRdb's version contains in-frame clones alone and is incomplete. The sample consists of tens of thousands of clones, roughly 82% of them appearing once. Stated treatment: preoperative locoregional IRX-2 cytokine immunotherapy. This phase Ib study tested locoregional IRX-2 cytokine immunotherapy given before surgery.

This sequence joins TRBV10-2 and TRBJ2-7; D possibly corresponds to TRBD1 (5 bases). The clonotype was recovered from a human donor with breast cancer. The sequencing here drew on lymph node tissue, taken after IRX-2 immunotherapy. CDR3 in amino acids: CASGSRDSYYEQYF. For the CDR3, the DNA is TGCGCCAGCGGAAGTCGAGACAGCTACTACGAGCAGTACTTC.